These 8 T cell receptor beta chains share one sample of origin, sequenced in a study of cytomegalovirus exposure and HLA in healthy donors. Researchers ran the PCR with 60 Vbeta and 13 Jbeta primers. Data came from immunoSEQ multiplex PCR; TCRdb stores just in-frame clones and leaves some out. Here the sample spans some 89,000 clones, about 81% being singletons. The sequenced material came from PBMCs. The origin of the receptors is a middle-aged woman in good health and CMV-seropositive.

V is TRBV29-1 and J is TRBJ2-3, with 7 bases aligning to TRBD2. This CDR3 is built from 13 residues. CDR1 and CDR2 (germline): SQVTM, ANQGSEA. Trimming at V came to 5 bases and at J to 2 bases, leaving 4 bases not matched to a gene. CDR3 protein: CSVYGRFTDTQYF. DNA for the CDR3: TGCAGCGTTTACGGGAGGTTCACAGATACGCAGTATTTT.

This chain joins TRBV4-2 and TRBJ1-1; the D gene is possibly TRBD1 (5 bases). The CDR3 has 15 residues. V lost 2 bases, J lost 5 bases, and 15 bases lay in between. Per the germline V gene, CDR1 is LGHNA and CDR2 is YNFKEQ. The CDR3 sequence is CASSQMGGLGTEAFF. Here the CDR3 DNA reads TGTGCCAGCAGCCAAATGGGGGGGTTAGGTACTGAAGCTTTCTTT.

The rearrangement links TRBV19 to TRBJ2-1; weak D call: TRBD2 (6 bases). Looked up from germline, CDR1 is LNHDA and CDR2 is SQIVND (reference sequence). Trimming took off 4 bases at V and 6 bases at J, with 10 bases between the two ends. The length of the CDR3 is 13 residues. CDR3 amino acids: CASSTMTSNEQFF. The CDR3 DNA is TGTGCCAGTAGTACCATGACTAGCAATGAGCAGTTCTTC.

This clone was detected only a few times. V gene TRBV29-1 combines with J gene TRBJ1-2; 7 bases are a match to TRBD1. The V segment lost 6 bases and the J segment 8 bases; nucleotides outside the gene matches: 6. Per the germline V gene, CDR1 is SQVTM and CDR2 is ANQGSEA. The CDR3 is 11 amino acids. CDR3 in amino acids: CSVVTGWGYTF. CDR3 DNA: TGCAGCGTCGTGACAGGGTGGGGCTACACCTTC.

The V call is TRBV9, the J call TRBJ2-3; TRBD1 aligns across 8 bases. The V segment lost 1 base and the J segment 4 bases; nucleotides outside the gene matches: 2. This CDR3 has 14 residues. From germline, CDR1 is SGDLS and CDR2 YYNGEE. The DNA for the CDR3 is TGTGCCAGCAGCGTACAGGGGGCTCCAGATACGCAGTATTTT. Translated: CASSVQGAPDTQYF.

The chain is built from TRBV7-2 and TRBJ2-3; 14 positions agree with TRBD2. Germline V CDR1 and CDR2: SGHTA, FQGNSA. The CDR3 length is 15 residues. V lost 7 bases, J lost 6 bases, and 6 bases stayed unmatched. The CDR3 spells CASTPGLAGADTQYF. The CDR3 bases are TGTGCCAGCACCCCGGGACTAGCGGGAGCCGATACGCAGTATTTT.

This chain uses TRBV4-2 with TRBJ2-5; TRBD2 agrees at 13 bases. Germline V gene lookup returns CDR1 LGHNA and CDR2 YNFKEQ. The CDR3 spans 17 residues. V shed 0 bases, J shed 0 bases, and the junction held 1 base outside the gene matches. The CDR3 here is CASSQEGLAGYQETQYF. The DNA for the CDR3 is TGTGCCAGCAGCCAAGAGGGACTAGCGGGGTACCAAGAGACCCAGTACTTC.

As concerns this clone: A read error may produce the germline difference seen at one junction end. V usage is TRBV4-1 and J usage is TRBJ1-1; 9 bases fit TRBD1. The CDR3 extends over 16 amino acids. Germline V gene lookup returns CDR1 MGHRA and CDR2 YSYEKL. The CDR3 here is CASSQALQGAHTEAFF. The CDR3 DNA reads TGTGCCAGCAGCCAAGCCCTACAGGGGGCCCACACTGAAGCTTTCTTT.